The present T cell receptor beta chain was sequenced within a study of blood T cell repertoires in COVID-19. Study-wide background: Whether acute or convalescent, the COVID-19 samples came from the United States, Italy and Spain. T cells, B-cell-depleted T cells, or PBMCs supplied cDNA or gDNA.

The V gene's germline CDR1 is MNHEY and CDR2 SVGEGT. J lost 6 bases, V lost 6 bases, and 10 bases had no gene match. This CDR3 has 15 residues. Original processing notes: Estimation of nucleated cell counts was performed using reference gene primer amplification. Using immunoSEQ multiplex PCR, the repertoire was profiled, and TCRdb retains in-frame clones only, with some absent. V, J and clone size derive from that table, while D and trimming were established from the DNA sequence. The data show 150,000 to 200,000 clones, 60% to 80% seen once. The receptor was derived from a man aged 60 to 69 with active or convalescent COVID-19. The rearrangement uses TRBV6-2 or TRBV6-3 and TRBJ2-4, with TRBD1 identical over 8 bases. The material sequenced was peripheral blood. The CDR3 DNA follows: TGTGCCAGCAGCCGCCCTCAGGGGGCCTCAAACATTCAGTACTTC. The encoded protein is CASSRPQGASNIQYF.